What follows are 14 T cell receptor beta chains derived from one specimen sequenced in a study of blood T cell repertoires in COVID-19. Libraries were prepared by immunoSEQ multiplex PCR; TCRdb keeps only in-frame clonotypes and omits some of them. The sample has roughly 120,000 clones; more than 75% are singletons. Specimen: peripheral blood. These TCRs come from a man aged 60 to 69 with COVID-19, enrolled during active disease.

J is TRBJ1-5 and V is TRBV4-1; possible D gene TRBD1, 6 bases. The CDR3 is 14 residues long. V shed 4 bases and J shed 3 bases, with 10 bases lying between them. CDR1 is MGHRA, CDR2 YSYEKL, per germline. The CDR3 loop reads CASSPQGYNQPQHF. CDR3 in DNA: TGCGCCAGCAGCCCACAGGGTTACAATCAGCCCCAGCATTTT.

For the CDR3, the DNA is TGCAGCGTTGAAGTCGGGACTAGCTCCTCAGATACGCAGTATTTT. Its translation: CSVEVGTSSSDTQYF. The chain recombines TRBV29-1 with TRBJ2-3; 9 bases line up with TRBD2. CDR1 is SQVTM and CDR2 is ANQGSEA in the germline V gene. CDR3 length equals 15 residues. Germline trimming cut 1 base from V and 4 bases from J; bases unmatched to any gene: 6.

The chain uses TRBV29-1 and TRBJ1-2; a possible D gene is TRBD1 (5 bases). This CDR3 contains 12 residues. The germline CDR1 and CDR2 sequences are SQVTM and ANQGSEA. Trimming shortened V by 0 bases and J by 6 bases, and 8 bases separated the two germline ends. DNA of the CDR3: TGCAGCGTTGAAGAGGGGGGGGATGGCTACACCTTC. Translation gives CSVEEGGDGYTF. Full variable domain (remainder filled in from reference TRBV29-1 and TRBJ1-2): SAVISQKPSRDICQRGTSLTIQCQVDSQVTMMFWYRQQPGQSLTLIATANQGSEATYESGFVIDKFPISRPNLTFSTLTVSNMSPEDSSIYLCSVEEGGDGYTFGSGTRLTVV.

The CDR3 region is CASSQVDRGFYNEQFF. The CDR3 nucleotides are TGTGCCAGCAGCCAAGTGGACAGGGGTTTCTACAATGAGCAGTTCTTC. V gene TRBV3-1 (or the pseudogene TRBV3-2) combines with J gene TRBJ2-1; 9 nucleotides agree with TRBD1. The germline gives CDR1 LGHDT, CDR2 YNNKEL (reference sequence). The CDR3 is made up of 16 amino acids. V was clipped by 1 base and J by 3 bases; unmatched bases: 4.

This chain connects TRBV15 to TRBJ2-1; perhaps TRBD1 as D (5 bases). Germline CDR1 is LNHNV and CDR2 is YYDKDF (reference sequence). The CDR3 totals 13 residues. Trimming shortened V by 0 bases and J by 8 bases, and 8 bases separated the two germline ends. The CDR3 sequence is CATSRDQGDEQFF. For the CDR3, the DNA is TGTGCCACCAGCAGAGATCAGGGCGATGAGCAGTTCTTC.

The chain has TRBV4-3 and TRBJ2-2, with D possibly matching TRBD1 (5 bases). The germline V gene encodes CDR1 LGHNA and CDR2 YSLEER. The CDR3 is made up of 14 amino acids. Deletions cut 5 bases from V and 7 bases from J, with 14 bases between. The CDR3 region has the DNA TGCGCCAGCAGCACCCGGACACAACACGGGGAGCTGTTTTTT. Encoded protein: CASSTRTQHGELFF.

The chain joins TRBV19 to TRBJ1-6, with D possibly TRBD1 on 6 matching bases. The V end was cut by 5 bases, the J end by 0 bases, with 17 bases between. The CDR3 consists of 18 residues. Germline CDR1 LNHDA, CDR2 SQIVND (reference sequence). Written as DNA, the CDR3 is TGTGCCAGTAGTCTCCAGGGACAACGGAGCTCCTATAATTCACCCCTCCACTTT. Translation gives CASSLQGQRSSYNSPLHF.

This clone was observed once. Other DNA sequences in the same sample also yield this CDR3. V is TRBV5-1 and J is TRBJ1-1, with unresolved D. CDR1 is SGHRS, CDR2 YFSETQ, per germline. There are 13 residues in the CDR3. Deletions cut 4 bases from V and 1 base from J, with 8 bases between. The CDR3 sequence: CASSPSGNTEAFF. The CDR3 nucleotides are TGCGCCAGCAGCCCATCAGGGAACACTGAAGCTTTCTTT.

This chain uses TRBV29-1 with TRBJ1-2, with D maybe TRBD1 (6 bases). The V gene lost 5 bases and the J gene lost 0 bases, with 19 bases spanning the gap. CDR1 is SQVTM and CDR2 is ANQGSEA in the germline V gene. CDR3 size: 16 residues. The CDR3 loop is CSVRGYYRATNYGYTF. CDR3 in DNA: TGCAGCGTTCGGGGTTATTACAGGGCGACTAACTATGGCTACACCTTC.

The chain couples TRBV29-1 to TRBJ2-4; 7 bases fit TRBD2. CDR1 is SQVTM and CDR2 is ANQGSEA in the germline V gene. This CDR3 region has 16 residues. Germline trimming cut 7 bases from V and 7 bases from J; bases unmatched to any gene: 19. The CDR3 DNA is TGCAGCGCCAAAAGGGCGGGAGACCCTGGGGTGAACATTCAGTACTTC. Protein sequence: CSAKRAGDPGVNIQYF.

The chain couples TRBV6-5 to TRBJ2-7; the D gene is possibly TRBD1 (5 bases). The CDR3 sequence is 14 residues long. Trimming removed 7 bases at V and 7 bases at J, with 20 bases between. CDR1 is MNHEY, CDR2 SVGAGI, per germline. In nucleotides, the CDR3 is TGTGCCAGCAAAGGGGCCTCTTCAACTCGAGAGCAGTACTTC. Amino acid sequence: CASKGASSTREQYF.

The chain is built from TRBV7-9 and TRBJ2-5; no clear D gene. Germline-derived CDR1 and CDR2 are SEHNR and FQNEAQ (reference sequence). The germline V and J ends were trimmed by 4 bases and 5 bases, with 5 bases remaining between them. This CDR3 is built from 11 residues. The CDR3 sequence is CASSSRETQYF. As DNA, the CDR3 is TGTGCCAGCAGCTCCAGGGAGACCCAGTACTTC.

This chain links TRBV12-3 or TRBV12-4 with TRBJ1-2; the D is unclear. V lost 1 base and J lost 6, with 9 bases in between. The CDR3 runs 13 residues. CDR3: CASSLGGPDGYTF. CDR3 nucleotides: TGTGCCAGCAGTTTAGGAGGGCCGGATGGCTACACCTTC.

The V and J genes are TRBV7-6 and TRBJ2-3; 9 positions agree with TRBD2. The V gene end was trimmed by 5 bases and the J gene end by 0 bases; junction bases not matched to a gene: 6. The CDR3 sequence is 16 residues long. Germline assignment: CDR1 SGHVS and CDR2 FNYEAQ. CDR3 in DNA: TGTGCCAGCAGCAGGGGACTAGCAGGTAGCACAGATACGCAGTATTTT. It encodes CASSRGLAGSTDTQYF.